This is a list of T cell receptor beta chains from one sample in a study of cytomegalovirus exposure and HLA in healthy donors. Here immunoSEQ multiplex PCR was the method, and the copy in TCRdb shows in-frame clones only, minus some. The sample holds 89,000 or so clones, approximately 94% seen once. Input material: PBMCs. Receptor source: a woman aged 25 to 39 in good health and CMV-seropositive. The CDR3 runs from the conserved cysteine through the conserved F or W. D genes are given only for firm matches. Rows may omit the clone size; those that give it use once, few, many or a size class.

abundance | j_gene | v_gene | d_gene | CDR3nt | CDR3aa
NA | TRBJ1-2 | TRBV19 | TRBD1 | TGTGCCAGTAGTGGACGACAGGGAGACTATGGCTACACCTTC | CASSGRQGDYGYTF
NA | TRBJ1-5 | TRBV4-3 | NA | TGCGCCAGCAGCCAAGCCCCTCTTCAGCCCCAGCATTTT | CASSQAPLQPQHF
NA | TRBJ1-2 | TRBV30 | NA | TGTGCCTGGAGCGTTATCCCGGCCCCGGGATATGGCTACACCTTC | CAWSVIPAPGYGYTF
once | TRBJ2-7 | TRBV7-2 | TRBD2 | TGTGCCAGCAGCTTTCAAGCGGGAGAGTACGAGCAGTACTTC | CASSFQAGEYEQYF
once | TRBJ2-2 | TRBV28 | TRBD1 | TGTGCCAGCAGTACCACAGGGGGCGCTTCCTATCCGAACACCGGGGAGCTGTTTTTT | CASSTTGGASYPNTGELFF
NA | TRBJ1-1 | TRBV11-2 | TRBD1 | TGTGCCAGCAGCTTAAATGAGCAGAGGGGGCCTGAAGCTTTCTTT | CASSLNEQRGPEAFF
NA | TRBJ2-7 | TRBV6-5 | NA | TGTGCCAGCAGTTACTCAAGAGCTAGTCCCTACGAGCAGTACTTC | CASSYSRASPYEQYF
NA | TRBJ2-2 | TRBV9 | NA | TGTGCCAGCAGCGTATGGGGGCGAGGCACCGGGGAGCTGTTTTTT | CASSVWGRGTGELFF
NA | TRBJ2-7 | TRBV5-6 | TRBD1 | TGTGCCAGCAGCCGGGACAGGGTTTACGAGCAGTACTTC | CASSRDRVYEQYF
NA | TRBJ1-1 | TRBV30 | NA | TGTGCCTGGACCCACGGGGGGCGGAACACTGAAGCTTTCTTT | CAWTHGGRNTEAFF
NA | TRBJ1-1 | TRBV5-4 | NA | TGTGCCAGCAGCTTGGTTGGGGGGGCCACTGAAGCTTTCTTT | CASSLVGGATEAFF
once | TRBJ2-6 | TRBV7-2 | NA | TGTGCCAGCAGACAAATCTCCTCTGGGGCCAACGTCCTGACTTTC | CASRQISSGANVLTF
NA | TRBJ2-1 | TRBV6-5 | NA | TGTGCCAGCAGTTTTAGTGGGGGCCCCTACAATGAGCAGTTCTTC | CASSFSGGPYNEQFF
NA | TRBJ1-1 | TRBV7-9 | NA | TGTGCCAGCAGCTTAATTCGGGAAGACACTGAAGCTTTCTTT | CASSLIREDTEAFF
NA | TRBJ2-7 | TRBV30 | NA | TGTGCCTGGAGTGAAAGGGGCTACGAGCAGTACTTC | CAWSERGYEQYF
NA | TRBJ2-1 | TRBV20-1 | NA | TGCAGTGCTAGAGATCCTCCCCTGTGGTTCTTC | CSARDPPLWFF
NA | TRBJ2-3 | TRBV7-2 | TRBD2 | TGTGCCAGCAGCTTTAGCGGGGCCCACACAGATACGCAGTATTTT | CASSFSGAHTDTQYF
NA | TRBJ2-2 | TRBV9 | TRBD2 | TGTGCCAGCAGCGAGACTAGCGGGCCTAACACCGGGGAGCTGTTTTTT | CASSETSGPNTGELFF
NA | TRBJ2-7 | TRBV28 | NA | TGTGCCAGCAGTTTGCTAGTACCCGACAGGCAAAGATACGAGCAGTACTTC | CASSLLVPDRQRYEQYF
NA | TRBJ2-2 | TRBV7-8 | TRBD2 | TGTGCCAGCAGCTTAGTATCCGGGAGGGGATCGAACACCGGGGAGCTGTTTTTT | CASSLVSGRGSNTGELFF
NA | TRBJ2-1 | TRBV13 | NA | TGTGCCAGCAGCTTAGCCTCCGCGGGTCGGTACAATGAGCAGTTCTTC | CASSLASAGRYNEQFF
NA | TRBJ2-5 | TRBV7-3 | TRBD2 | TGTGCCAGCAGCCCGGGAGGGGCCCAAGAGACCCAGTACTTC | CASSPGGAQETQYF
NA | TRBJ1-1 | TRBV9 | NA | TGTGCCAGCGCAGCGGGGTCGAACACTGAAGCTTTCTTT | CASAAGSNTEAFF
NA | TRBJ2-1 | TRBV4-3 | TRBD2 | TGCGCCAGCAGCCAAGTCGCACTAGCGGGAGACAATGAGCAGTTCTTC | CASSQVALAGDNEQFF
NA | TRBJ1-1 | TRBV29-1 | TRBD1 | TGCAGCGTCCAATTCGGGACAGGGTACACTGAAGCTTTCTTT | CSVQFGTGYTEAFF
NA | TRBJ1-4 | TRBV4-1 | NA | TGCGCCAGCAGCCAAGATAGACCGGCGGAGGCAAATGAAAAACTGTTTTTT | CASSQDRPAEANEKLFF
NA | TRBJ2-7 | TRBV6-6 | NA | TGTGCCAGCAGTTGGGTAGCGGATTTCTACGAGCAGTACTTC | CASSWVADFYEQYF
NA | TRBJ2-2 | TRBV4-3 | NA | TGCGCCAGCAGCCAAGATGGGGGGTACACCGGGGAGCTGTTTTTT | CASSQDGGYTGELFF
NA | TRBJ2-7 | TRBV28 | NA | TGTGCCACTTCTCCCCTAAGATACGAGCAGTACTTC | CATSPLRYEQYF
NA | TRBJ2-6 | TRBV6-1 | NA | TGTGCCAGCAGTGAAATGACAGGCTCTTTACGTTCTGGGGCCAACGTCCTGACTTTC | CASSEMTGSLRSGANVLTF
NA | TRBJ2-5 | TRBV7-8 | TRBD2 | TGTGCCAGCAGACAGCGGGAGTCTGGGCAAGAGACCCAGTACTTC | CASRQRESGQETQYF
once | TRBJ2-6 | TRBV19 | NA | TGTGCCAGTAGACAGCAGGACTCTGGGGCCAACGTCCTGACTTTC | CASRQQDSGANVLTF
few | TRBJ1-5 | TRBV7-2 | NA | TGTGCCAGCAGTGCCGGGCCGGGAAATCAGCCCCAGCATTTT | CASSAGPGNQPQHF
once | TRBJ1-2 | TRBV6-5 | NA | TGTGCCAGCAGCTCGGGATCCTCCCCCGATGGCTACACCTTC | CASSSGSSPDGYTF
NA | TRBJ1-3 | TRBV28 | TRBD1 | TGTGCCAGCAGTTTATCAGGGGGCTTCGGGAGAAACACCATATATTTT | CASSLSGGFGRNTIYF
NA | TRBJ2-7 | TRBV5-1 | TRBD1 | TGCGCCAGCAGCTTGGCCTCGCTAAGGGACAGGGTCAACGAGCAGTACTTC | CASSLASLRDRVNEQYF
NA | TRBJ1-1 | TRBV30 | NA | TGTGCCTGGAGGCCCGGAGAGTCGTTAAAGTTTATGAACACTGAAGCTTTCTTT | CAWRPGESLKFMNTEAFF
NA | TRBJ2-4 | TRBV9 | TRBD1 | TGTGCCAGCAGCGGACAGGGACGCAACCGCGACATTCAGTACTTC | CASSGQGRNRDIQYF
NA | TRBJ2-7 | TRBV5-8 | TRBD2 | TGTGCCAGCAGCTTTAGCGGGAGTGGGTACGAGCAGTACTTC | CASSFSGSGYEQYF
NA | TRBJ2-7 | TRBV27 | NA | TGTGCCAGCAGTTTACCGGGCTACGAGCAGTACTTC | CASSLPGYEQYF
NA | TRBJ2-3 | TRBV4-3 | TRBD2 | TGCGCCAGCAGCCAGGACCCTCTAGCGGGAGGGGCAGATACGCAGTATTTT | CASSQDPLAGGADTQYF
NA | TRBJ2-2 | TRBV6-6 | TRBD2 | TGTGCCAGCAGTTCGGGACTAGCGGGAGCCGGGGAGCTGTTTTTT | CASSSGLAGAGELFF
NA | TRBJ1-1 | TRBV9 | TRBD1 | TGTGCCAGCAGCCATGGGACCCCCAGGGGGACTGAAGCTTTCTTT | CASSHGTPRGTEAFF
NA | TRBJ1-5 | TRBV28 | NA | TGTGCCAGCAGCATACCGACAGGAGATTATCAGCCCCAGCATTTT | CASSIPTGDYQPQHF
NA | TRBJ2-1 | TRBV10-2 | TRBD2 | TGCGCCAGCAGTGGGGGTAGGGCTAGCGGGAGGGTACGTAGTTTAGAGCAGTTCTTC | CASSGGRASGRVRSLEQFF
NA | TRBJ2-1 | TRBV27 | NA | TGTGCCAGCAGTTTAGGGAGATACAATGAGCAGTTCTTC | CASSLGRYNEQFF
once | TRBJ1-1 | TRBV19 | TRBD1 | TGTGCCAGTAAAGTTGGACAGGGCAACACTGAAGCTTTCTTT | CASKVGQGNTEAFF
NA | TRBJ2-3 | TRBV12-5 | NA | TGTGCTAGTGCCCGGGACACAGATACGCAGTATTTT | CASARDTDTQYF
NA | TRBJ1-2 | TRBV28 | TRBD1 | TGTGCCAGCAGTTCCCCCGGACAGGGGGCGCGGGGCTACACCTTC | CASSSPGQGARGYTF
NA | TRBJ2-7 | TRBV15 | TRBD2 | TGTGCCACCAGCAGAGTGGCGGGAGGGATCTACGAGCAGTACTTC | CATSRVAGGIYEQYF
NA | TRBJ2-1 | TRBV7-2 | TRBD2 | TGTGCCAGCAGCCCGGGACTACGTTTCCCTGAGCAGTTCTTC | CASSPGLRFPEQFF
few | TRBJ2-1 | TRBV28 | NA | TGTGCCAGCACCACGAGATGGGAACCGGGGATCTTC | CASTTRWEPGIF
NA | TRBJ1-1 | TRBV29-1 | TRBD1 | TGCAGCGCAAGCCAGGGGGGCGTCCCTGAAGCTTTCTTT | CSASQGGVPEAFF
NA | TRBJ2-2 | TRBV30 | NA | TGTGCCTGGAACCTGCGTCCAGGGGAGCTGTTTTTT | CAWNLRPGELFF